This record covers a single T cell receptor beta chain. This clonotype was recorded at least ten times. The antigen it recognizes is unknown. The record has no base qualities; no much larger clone is one base away. Sequencing used an Illumina NovaSeq 6000. TCRalpha and TCRbeta cDNA libraries were constructed by 5'RACE with constant-segment primers, with sample barcodes and unique molecular identifiers being introduced. Trizol reagent was used to extract RNA from every sample. Library amplification was performed in two PCR steps, and a second sample barcode and Illumina TruSeq adapters were introduced in the second step. Libraries were sequenced on an Illumina NovaSeq with 2 x 150 bp paired-end reads. Per the authors' processing: Demultiplexing of reads and collapsing into UMI-guided consensus sequences were performed with migec v1.2.7. Using mixcr v2.1.11, UMI consensuses were aligned to TRA and TRB V and J templates and then assembled into clonotypes. Expanded or contracted clonotypes were those called significant by both edgeR and NoisET, with noise models trained on biological replicates. edgeR calls used a false discovery rate-adjusted p below 0.01 and a log2 fold-change threshold of 1. PCA with hierarchical clustering of max-normalized trajectories of the 1000 most abundant clonotypes was used as exploratory dynamics analysis. Separately sequenced CD4+ and CD8+ repertoires were used to assign the CD4 or CD8 phenotype of responding clones. TCRdb cleaned the public reads at Q25 with fastp, built clones with MiXCR and kept in-frame beta chains. For every CDR3 protein sequence, its rows merge into one entry that carries the most common genes and DNA. TCRdb, rather than the study authors, made the V and J calls. The sample profile shows 50,000 to 70,000 distinct CDR3 sequences; 9% to 15% of them were found once. The biggest ten clones account for around 25% of the sample.

The source of the sample is a study of T-cell memory formation after mild COVID-19 (dated by TCRdb to about 2021). Regarding the research as a whole: TCR sequence clusters from the two donors were found to be largely donor specific. In a couple of donors, T-cell clones that expanded and contracted after mild COVID-19 were tracked by sequencing TCRalpha and TCRbeta repertoires over time. The cohort comprised two young, previously healthy adult volunteers, one female and one male.

Findings and caveats that apply to the study as a whole: From day 15 to 85, contracting clones showed balanced CD4/CD8 phenotypes, whereas a second wave of clones that expanded from day 15 to 37 leaned towards CD4+. The study covered only a couple of mild cases, and larger cohorts including severe cases with pre-infection samples were considered necessary. Some responding clones were detected in pre-infection memory, suggesting pre-existing cross-reactive memory T cells joined the SARS-CoV-2 response. Whether the second-wave clones peaking on day 37 were SARS-CoV-2 specific was not confirmed. Contracting CD4+ clones were found mainly in CM and EM memory subsets, while CD8+ clones were enriched in EMRA.

Ficoll-Paque density gradient centrifugation was the method used to isolate PBMCs. V is pared back by 5 bases and J by 7 bases, with 21 bases lying between the germline termini. The germline V gene (reference sequence) sets CDR1 to SEHNR and CDR2 to FQNEAQ. The CDR3 starts with the cysteine, ends with the phenylalanine, and has 16 residues. CDR3 DNA only is kept here, 48 bases in frame from base 1. The receptor comes from a man younger than 30 who had mild COVID-19 (a few samples of this study predate the infection). The sample titles of this study are shuffled in the database, so cell type and time point are left out; the donor was told from shared clones. The sample taken for sequencing was PBMCs or a T cell subset sorted from them (not recorded which). Here the chain combines TRBV7-9 and TRBJ2-1; the D element could tentatively be TRBD1 or TRBD2, as 5 bases agree for each. At the DNA level, the sequence is TGTGCCAGCAGCAGGGGCCCCCAGGGACGTCGGAATGAGCAGTTCTTC. This gives the protein CASSRGPQGRRNEQFF.